This record concerns one T cell receptor (beta chain) sequence. Its antigen remains unknown. This specimen belongs to a study of a mutant IDH1 vaccine in newly diagnosed glioma. Study-level information: The initiation of vaccination occurred 4-6 weeks after radiotherapy alone, or with temozolomide cycles. It was radiotherapy, temozolomide, or both that patients received previously, with most receiving both.

Time point reported: week 5, during vaccination. Vaccine doses each comprised 300 ug of mutant IDH1 20-mer peptide, with topical imiquimod. Trimming removed 5 bases from V and 4 bases from J, with 12 bases in between. Germline values: CDR1 LNHDA, CDR2 SQIVND (reference sequence). CDR3 size: 14 residues. Clones were read by immunoSEQ multiplex PCR, and TCRdb kept only the in-frame ones, dropping some. Of 12,000 or so clones listed, around 90% are singletons. This TCR was recovered from a woman aged 40 to 49 with glioma. Some clones in this sample may be carry-over from other donors' samples. The sample was PBMCs, taken from a glioma patient whose treatment included an IDH1 peptide vaccine. The chain carries TRBV19 and TRBJ1-5, with unresolved D. The CDR3 loop reads CASSPYMGNQPQHF. The CDR3 coding sequence is TGTGCCAGTAGTCCGTACATGGGTAATCAGCCCCAGCATTTT.